This T cell receptor (beta chain) was retrieved from a study of cytomegalovirus exposure and HLA in healthy donors (dated by TCRdb to about 2017). Context from the whole study: An earlier analysis of some 620 of the donors reported approximately 260 Gb of sequence data and 117 million unique TCR beta sequences obtained from roughly 180 million T cells. Along with the roughly 700-subject first cohort, a separate validation cohort of over 90 different subjects was used. A later analysis re-examined previously published TCR beta repertoires from more than 550 donors and added high-resolution HLA genotyping to investigate patterns of TCR occurrence. Both class I and class II loci were covered by HLA typing, at four-digit resolution. Donor age, sex, ethnicity and CMV serostatus were compiled alongside the repertoire data. The T cell repertoires of 666 subjects were profiled by immunosequencing and related to cytomegalovirus serostatus. Typing coverage differed by locus: A, B, C, DRB1 and DQB1 were typed in roughly 620-640 donors, DQA1 in 500 to 550, DPA1 in around 600, and DPB1 in roughly 450. All discovery cohort repertoires had been generated on a single sequencing platform. Of the roughly 400 genotyped donors, roughly 80% fell in the genetic ancestry cluster associated with self-reported Caucasian donors. In the later analysis, no new phenotypic data were used to find candidate immune exposures; instead, reliance was placed on TCR beta sequences and their occurrence across donors. High-throughput TCR immunosequencing, statistical association of individual TCRs with disease status, and machine learning were combined to predict cytomegalovirus infection status. An earlier analysis of approximately 580 of the donors used high-throughput TCR beta sequencing to judge whether each TCR beta V gene segment behaved as functional or pseudogenic. The study aimed to test whether cataloging public T cell receptors could reveal signatures of past pathogen exposure. An early release that covered roughly 600 HLA-typed donors contained about 300 gigabases of sequencing data and around 80 million unique TCR sequences. In a later genetic analysis, genome-wide SNP genotypes for about three fifths of the roughly 670 donors were used, and that subset was treated as a discovery cohort. Because of strong linkage in the cohort, five DR-DQ haplotypes were treated as single units for association and clustering. Across around 400 genotyped donors of the cohort, an average of about 250,000 unique TCR beta nucleotide sequences per donor were sequenced, and about a sixth of those sequences were non-productive. Summary of the overall study and its limitations: HLA typing was unavailable for some donors at each locus, so association tests used only the typed subset. A later analysis found that most CMV-associated TCR beta chains appeared HLA-restricted, with HLA associations seemingly driven largely by CMV exposure. Correlated functional status among segregating V segments might reflect linkage disequilibrium, but an unknown experimental factor could not be ruled out. For the cohort, immune exposure information was limited to CMV serostatus. A few of the identified cytomegalovirus-associated TCR beta chains were confirmed in vitro to be specific for cytomegalovirus antigens. Broadly in line with IMGT annotations, most TCR beta V segments showed up in productive rearrangements about 87% or about 30% of the time in an earlier analysis of about 500 of the donors. The classifier was reported to diagnose cytomegalovirus status with high specificity and sensitivity in both the original and validation cohorts. Several of the top co-occurrence clusters appeared to be linked to parvovirus B19, influenza, CMV and Epstein-Barr virus, according to a later analysis. A later analysis found that TCR association rates varied across HLA loci, with DRB1 alleles showing the most associated TCRs and HLA-C alleles the fewest. In a later genetic analysis, fewer N-insertions in productive TCRs were reported among donors in an Asian-associated ancestry cluster than the roughly 710-donor mean. Across donors, most TCR sequences were observed very rarely, whereas some public TCRs were present in many individuals. Sequencing depth was assumed to be roughly uniform across donors in the presence/absence analyses, though that assumption may not hold. Strong co-occurrence of HLA alleles, especially DR and DQ, made assigning TCR associations to individual alleles difficult. An association between a missense DCLRE1C variant and V-gene and J-gene trimming of TCR beta chains was found in a later genetic analysis and replicated in an independent cohort. Some IMGT-functional V segments, including TRBV6-2 and TRBV6-3, could not be told apart with the 87-base-pair reads, so those segments were excluded. In a later analysis, over 15,000 TCR beta sequences were associated with specific HLA alleles at a false discovery rate of 0.05. A total of 150 to 200 TCR beta chains were listed by the study as associated with cytomegalovirus. A cluster of highly shared sequence variants was judged likely to be a technical artifact of the sequencing pipeline. The authors suggested that the approach could potentially be extended to other disease states and immunological phenotypes. A further reported finding was that TCR beta sequences accurately predicted the HLA-A and HLA-B alleles for most subjects in the first cohort. A later analysis found that HLA-associated TCR beta chains were more clonally expanded and had lower generation probabilities than equally common non-associated chains. This cohort had only TCR beta chains sequenced, and the lack of alpha or paired-chain data limited which features could be detected. Because counts were too low, some 17 rarely observed V segments, including chromosome 9 orphons, were excluded from the earlier analysis of a few hundred of the donors.

The V end gives up 3 bases and the J end 4 bases, leaving 4 bases in the junction not matched to a gene. CDR1 and CDR2, looked up from the germline V gene (reference sequence), are MNHEY and SMNVEV. The CDR3 measures 15 amino acids from cysteine to phenylalanine. The only DNA kept is the CDR3, 45 bases in frame from the first base. A word on this clone: The specificity of this receptor is unknown. The sample holds no much larger clone one base away, and base qualities are not on file.

In total, 600 or so healthy bone marrow donors made up the cohort. At the time of sampling, all cohort members were nominally healthy, though unrecorded immune exposures were likely present. The donor tested CMV seronegative and was one of the 352 seronegative cohort members. A peripheral blood sample was provided by each donor, and peripheral blood mononuclear cells were used for TCR beta sequencing. The Qiagen DNeasy Blood Extraction Kit was used to extract genomic DNA from the blood cell samples. Receptor libraries were prepared by the immunoSEQ multiplex PCR assay. A mixture of 60 forward primers for TCR Vbeta segments and 13 reverse primers for TCR Jbeta segments was used in the multiplex PCR. Amplification of the CDR3 region of rearranged TCR beta genes was performed with a multiplex PCR assay on genomic DNA. The amplified TCR beta libraries were sequenced on the Illumina HiSeq System as 87-base-pair reads. Per the source publication's procedure: In a later analysis, approximately 74 million unique TCR beta chains were counted across the approximately 640 repertoires, and around 10 million of these chains were shared by at least two donors. Raw reads were error-corrected and collapsed into unique sequences by a nearest-neighbor algorithm in which closely related sequences were merged to remove PCR and sequencing errors. V, D and J gene segments were assigned by aligning CDR3 sequences to IMGT reference sequences. For a sequence to be retained, a match of at least six nucleotides to both a V gene segment and a J gene segment was required. A rearrangement was called productive if the CDR3 had no stop codons and remained in frame with V and J, and every other rearrangement was called non-productive. CDR3 was defined according to IMGT convention as the region running from the second conserved V-encoded cysteine to the conserved J-encoded phenylalanine. In an earlier analysis of more than 550 of the donors, sequences lacking an unambiguous match to a single V gene segment were excluded. An earlier analysis of a few hundred of the donors classified V segments as functional when productive rearrangements were above 56.7% and as segregating when the standard deviation between donors was above 5%. A statistical classification framework was developed to diagnose cytomegalovirus status using the catalog of TCR beta chain sequences. V and J gene assignment, in a later analysis, came from comparing TCR nucleotide sequences with IMGT/GENE-DB human TR gene sequences. Using the TCRdist pipeline, a later analysis assigned CDR3 sequences along with most-parsimonious VDJ recombination scenarios. In a later analysis, each TCR beta chain was defined by its CDR3 amino acid sequence together with its V-gene family, and reads lacking a unique V-gene family were excluded. To address suspected cross-contamination and a sequencing artifact, a later analysis removed 592 highly shared, low-generation-probability nucleotide sequences. In a later analysis, a clonal expansion index for each public chain was calculated from normalized within-repertoire ranks of inferred template counts. A later analysis computed generation probabilities with a VDJ recombination model fitted to out-of-frame rearrangements, and checked the results against IGoR. Hypergeometric tests were used in a later analysis to score TCR-TCR, TCR-HLA and TCR-CMV co-occurrence, with a repertoire-size bias correction applied to the TCR pairs. A later analysis estimated false discovery rates by permuting HLA or CMV assignments 20 times. In a later analysis, co-occurring TCRs were grouped with DBSCAN, and TCRdist sequence similarity was added when clustering was performed within HLA-allele-positive subsets. Repertoires with fewer than 30,000 or more than 120,000 public chains, plus five repertoires with anomalous nucleotide sharing, were excluded from co-occurrence clustering. TCRdb retrieved this table from immuneACCESS and kept in-frame rearrangements only. Not all clones are present; in checked studies, unresolved V genes account for under half, and no reason is known for the remainder. D and trimming come from the DNA, and the V and J calls and clone size come from that table. Within this sample are 170,000 or so clones, with around 83% of them counted one time only. The leading ten clones occupy 1.6% of the sample.

The clonotype comes from a man aged 50 or older in good health and CMV-seronegative. Recombination connected TRBV27 to TRBJ2-5; 11 middle bases align to TRBD1. The sample was PBMCs. The CDR3 here reads CASSFWTGGGETQYF. The base sequence is TGTGCCAGCAGTTTCTGGACAGGGGGCGGAGAGACCCAGTACTTC.